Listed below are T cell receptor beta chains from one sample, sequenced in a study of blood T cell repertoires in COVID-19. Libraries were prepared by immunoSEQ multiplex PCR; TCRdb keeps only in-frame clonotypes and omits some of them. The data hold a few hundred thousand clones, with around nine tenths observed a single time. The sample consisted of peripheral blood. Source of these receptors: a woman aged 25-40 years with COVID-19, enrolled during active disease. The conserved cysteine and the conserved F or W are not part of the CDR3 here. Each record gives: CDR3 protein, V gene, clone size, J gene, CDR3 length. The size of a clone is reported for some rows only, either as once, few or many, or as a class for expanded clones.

CDR3: ASSLLEGTAF
V: TRBV28
size: -
J: TRBJ1-1
length: 10

CDR3: ASSLELARANNEQF
V: TRBV7-3
size: -
J: TRBJ2-1
length: 14

CDR3: ASYGTEVYTEAF
V: TRBV27
size: -
J: TRBJ1-1
length: 12

CDR3: ASSPSGETYNEQF
V: TRBV18
size: -
J: TRBJ2-1
length: 13

CDR3: ASSPQLGATDTQY
V: TRBV18
size: few
J: TRBJ2-3
length: 13

CDR3: SVETGMNTEAF
V: TRBV29-1
size: -
J: TRBJ1-1
length: 11

CDR3: ASSLNGGANNEQF
V: TRBV28
size: -
J: TRBJ2-1
length: 13

CDR3: ASSEGLAGGPDEQY
V: TRBV5-4
size: -
J: TRBJ2-7
length: 14

CDR3: ATQGSTDTQY
V: TRBV28
size: -
J: TRBJ2-3
length: 10

CDR3: ASSGGGFYEQY
V: TRBV5-1
size: once
J: TRBJ2-7
length: 11

CDR3: AISEGRDYGYT
V: TRBV10-3
size: -
J: TRBJ1-2
length: 11

CDR3: ASSAMGTGGGYNSPLH
V: TRBV28
size: -
J: TRBJ1-6
length: 16

CDR3: ASTPGNTYNEQF
V: TRBV7-2
size: -
J: TRBJ2-1
length: 12

CDR3: ASSLVLGGQADTQY
V: TRBV5-1
size: -
J: TRBJ2-3
length: 14

CDR3: SVAVGAPNQPQH
V: TRBV29-1
size: -
J: TRBJ1-5
length: 12

CDR3: ASSYTQALTYEQY
V: TRBV28
size: -
J: TRBJ2-7
length: 13

CDR3: ASSPYVGDRVTEAF
V: TRBV7-9
size: -
J: TRBJ1-1
length: 14

CDR3: ASSLGGSPYGYT
V: TRBV5-4
size: -
J: TRBJ1-2
length: 12

CDR3: ASSGQGQIRTEAF
V: TRBV6-5
size: few
J: TRBJ1-1
length: 13

CDR3: AWSPSIFTDTQY
V: TRBV30
size: -
J: TRBJ2-3
length: 12

CDR3: ASSQDLWTLGYEQY
V: TRBV4-3
size: -
J: TRBJ2-7
length: 14

CDR3: ASSTGQGMNTEAF
V: TRBV5-1
size: -
J: TRBJ1-1
length: 13

CDR3: ASSTLRGIRNQPQH
V: TRBV28
size: -
J: TRBJ1-5
length: 14

CDR3: ASSYLADETDTQY
V: TRBV6-5
size: -
J: TRBJ2-3
length: 13

CDR3: ASRGSREGNQF
V: TRBV10-2
size: -
J: TRBJ2-1
length: 11

CDR3: AWSRQGVIAGELF
V: TRBV30
size: -
J: TRBJ2-2
length: 13

CDR3: ASTDRRATDTQY
V: TRBV2
size: -
J: TRBJ2-3
length: 12

CDR3: ATPRRGGAVAPLH
V: TRBV7-3
size: -
J: TRBJ1-6
length: 13

CDR3: ASSSQGEGTDTQY
V: TRBV5-1
size: -
J: TRBJ2-3
length: 13

CDR3: ATRGGIPAGEQF
V: TRBV28
size: -
J: TRBJ2-1
length: 12

CDR3: AWAPGATDTQY
V: TRBV30
size: once
J: TRBJ2-3
length: 11

CDR3: ASSAGGSGSYEQY
V: TRBV9
size: -
J: TRBJ2-7
length: 13

CDR3: ASSLSEGQETQY
V: TRBV9
size: -
J: TRBJ2-5
length: 12

CDR3: ASSQELAFTDTQY
V: TRBV4-3
size: -
J: TRBJ2-3
length: 13

CDR3: ASSATGQGDYEQY
V: TRBV25-1
size: -
J: TRBJ2-7
length: 13

CDR3: AIPRFYGYT
V: TRBV6-5
size: once
J: TRBJ1-2
length: 9

CDR3: ASSPRGLSTDTQY
V: TRBV3-1/TRBV3-2
size: -
J: TRBJ2-3
length: 13

CDR3: ASSGGSLNTEAF
V: TRBV5-1
size: -
J: TRBJ1-1
length: 12

CDR3: ASVGARGYQPQH
V: TRBV6-6
size: -
J: TRBJ1-5
length: 12

CDR3: ASSIFDRPYT
V: TRBV19
size: -
J: TRBJ1-2
length: 10

CDR3: ASGRTPGYEQY
V: TRBV27
size: -
J: TRBJ2-7
length: 11

CDR3: ASSYRGGATQY
V: TRBV6-5
size: -
J: TRBJ2-5
length: 11

CDR3: ASSGREAARGELF
V: TRBV28
size: -
J: TRBJ2-2
length: 13

CDR3: ASSPGLAAEQF
V: TRBV11-2
size: few
J: TRBJ2-1
length: 11

CDR3: ASSLVGGSGYT
V: TRBV5-1
size: -
J: TRBJ1-2
length: 11

CDR3: ASSFGGRQPQH
V: TRBV7-2
size: once
J: TRBJ1-5
length: 11

CDR3: ASSMSGRTGETQY
V: TRBV19
size: -
J: TRBJ2-5
length: 13

CDR3: ASSLSQGLELF
V: TRBV5-1
size: -
J: TRBJ1-4
length: 11

CDR3: ASSPGSPIQPQH
V: TRBV7-9
size: -
J: TRBJ1-5
length: 12

CDR3: ASSLGLAGQETQY
V: TRBV5-1
size: -
J: TRBJ2-5
length: 13

CDR3: ASSTRTSDYNEQF
V: TRBV7-2
size: -
J: TRBJ2-1
length: 13

CDR3: SASRPGGGTDTQY
V: TRBV20-1
size: -
J: TRBJ2-3
length: 13

CDR3: ASSLAGDQPQH
V: TRBV5-5
size: -
J: TRBJ1-5
length: 11